The sequence of this T cell receptor (beta chain) was determined in a study of shared clonotypes between healthy human individuals (dated by TCRdb to about 2020). Turning to the overall study: Two women and a few men aged 18 to 49 years were included in the cohort. The study deeply sequenced blood TCR repertoires of five healthy adults to estimate repertoire size and the extent of clonotype sharing between individuals. To increase sequencing depth and limit assay-specific biases, different laboratories used diverse techniques to prepare libraries and sequence TCR repertoires. Per donor, leukapheresis produced somewhere between about 0.8 and 9 billion PBMCs.

TCR CDR3 regions were amplified from genomic DNA by multiplex PCR using the deep immunoSEQ assay. Extracted genomic DNA from each cell subset was spread evenly across all wells of several immunoSEQ 96-well plates, with each plate serving as a replicate. Each replicate PCR for unsorted PBMC received 300 to 350 ng genomic DNA, equal to 30,000 to 35,000 T cell genomes. Genomic DNA from unsorted PBMC was sequenced over ten immunoSEQ deep assay plates. Purified libraries were measured with a Qubit 3.0 fluorometer, size-checked on a Bioanalyzer 2100, and measured again with the KAPA Library Quantification kit. A separate single-read 150-cycle Illumina NextSeq 550 flow cell was used to sequence each immunoSEQ 96-well plate. On the authors' methods: The immunoSEQ output contained only junctional sequences without quality scores, so filtering could not match that applied to full-length reads. To assign V/J genes and CDR3, sequences were annotated using PyIR, a Python wrapper for IgBLAST v1.9, with IMGT germline references. Any read was removed if the V/J assignment was weak (E-value above 1e-6), the CDR3 was missing, or the read contained stop codons, out-of-frame junctions, or ambiguous translated residues. V3J clonotypes were defined by identical inferred V gene, J gene, and CDR3 amino acid sequence. The percentage overlap between two repertoires was calculated by dividing the number of shared unique clonotypes by the size of the smaller repertoire. RTK rarefaction, the Chao1 estimator, and Recon v2.1 estimates of unobserved clonotypes were used to assess repertoire richness. This immuneACCESS table, as held by TCRdb, lists in-frame sequences with V and J called but not all clones. Of the missing ones, under half trace to an unresolved V gene in checked studies; the others have no known cause. For V, J and clone size, that table is used; D and trimming come from the DNA. A total of fewer than 600,000 clones appear in this sample, 70% to 80% of them only once. The ten top clones hold approximately 12% of the sample.

From the germline V gene (reference sequence), CDR1 is MNHEY and CDR2 is SMNVEV. Trimming costs V 6 bases and J 7 bases, and their ends lie 13 bases apart. Reading from cysteine to phenylalanine, the CDR3 counts 13 amino acids. Only CDR3 DNA remains: 39 bases, in frame from the first base. Of note for this clone: Its antigen is unknown. Base qualities are missing; no much larger clone stands one base away.

The donors were healthy, HIV-negative adults with no recently reported acute infections or vaccinations. Every donor was a Caucasian adult living in Nashville, Tennessee, USA. In the unsorted samples, 90 million or so PBMCs were counted, and genomic DNA was extracted using the QIAamp DNA Blood Mini kit. After blood collection by leukapheresis, PBMCs were isolated using Ficoll-Histopaque density gradient centrifugation and then cryopreserved in the vapor phase of liquid nitrogen. The research as a whole found: Sampling was limited to blood, and TCR repertoires in tissue likely differ from TCR repertoires in blood. Based on pairwise subsampling, the degree of clonotype sharing among donors was expected to be affected by sequencing depth. The small number of donors limited the genetic and exposure-history diversity represented.

The receptor comes from a woman between 35 and 50 years old in good health. Some clones in this sample may be carry-over from other donors' samples. Sequencing used PBMCs. This chain joins TRBV27 to TRBJ2-4; TRBD1 is a weak D gene call, 5 bases matching. The DNA reads TGTGCCAGCAGCCCCAGGGTTGGGAACATTCAGTACTTC. Protein translation: CASSPRVGNIQYF.